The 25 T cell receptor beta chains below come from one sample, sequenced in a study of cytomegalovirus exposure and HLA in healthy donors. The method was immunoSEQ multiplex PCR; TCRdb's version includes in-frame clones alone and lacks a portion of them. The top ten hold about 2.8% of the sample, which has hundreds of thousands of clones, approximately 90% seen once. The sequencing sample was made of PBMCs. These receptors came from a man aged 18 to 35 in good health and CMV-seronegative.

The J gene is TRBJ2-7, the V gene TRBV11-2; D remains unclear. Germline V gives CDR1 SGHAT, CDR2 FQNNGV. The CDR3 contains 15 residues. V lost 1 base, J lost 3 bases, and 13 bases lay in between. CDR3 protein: CASSLAVSANYEQYF. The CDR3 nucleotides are TGTGCCAGCAGCTTAGCCGTGAGCGCTAACTACGAGCAGTACTTC. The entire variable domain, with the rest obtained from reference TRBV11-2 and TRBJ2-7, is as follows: EAGVAQSPRYKIIEKRQSVAFWCNPISGHATLYWYQQILGQGPKLLIQFQNNGVVDDSQLPKDRFSAERLKGVDSTLKIQPAKLEDSAVYLCASSLAVSANYEQYFGPGTRLTVT.

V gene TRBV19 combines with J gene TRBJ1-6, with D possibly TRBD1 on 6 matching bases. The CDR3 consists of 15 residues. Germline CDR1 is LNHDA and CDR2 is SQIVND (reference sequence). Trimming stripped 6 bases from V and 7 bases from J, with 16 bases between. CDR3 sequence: CASSNLQGVNSPLHF. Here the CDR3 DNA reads TGTGCCAGTAGCAATTTACAGGGAGTAAATTCACCCCTCCACTTT.

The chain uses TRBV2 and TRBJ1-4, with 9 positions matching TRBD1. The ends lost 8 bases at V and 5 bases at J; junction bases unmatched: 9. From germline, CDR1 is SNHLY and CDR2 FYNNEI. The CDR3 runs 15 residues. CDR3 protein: CASRQTGTGNEKLFF. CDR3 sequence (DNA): TGTGCCAGCCGACAAACCGGGACAGGGAATGAAAAACTGTTTTTT.

The CDR3 region has the DNA TGTGCCAGCAGCCAAGTTGGTCGGACAGCCTACGAGCAGTACTTC. This gives the protein CASSQVGRTAYEQYF. The J gene is TRBJ2-7, the V gene TRBV14; D perhaps matches TRBD1 (6 bases). The CDR3 is 15 residues long. V lost 1 base, J lost 2 bases, and 12 bases lay in between. The germline gives CDR1 SGHDN, CDR2 FVKESK.

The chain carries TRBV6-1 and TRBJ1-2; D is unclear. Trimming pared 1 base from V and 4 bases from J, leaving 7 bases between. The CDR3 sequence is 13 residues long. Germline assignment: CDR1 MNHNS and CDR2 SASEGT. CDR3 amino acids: CASSEEAGYGYTF. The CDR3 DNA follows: TGTGCCAGCAGTGAAGAAGCAGGCTATGGCTACACCTTC.

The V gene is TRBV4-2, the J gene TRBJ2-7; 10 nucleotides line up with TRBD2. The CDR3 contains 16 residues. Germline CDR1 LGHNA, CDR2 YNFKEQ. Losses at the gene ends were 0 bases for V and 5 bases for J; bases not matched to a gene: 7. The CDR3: CASSQDRSGRAHEQYF. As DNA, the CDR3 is TGTGCCAGCAGCCAAGACAGGAGCGGGAGGGCCCACGAGCAGTACTTC.

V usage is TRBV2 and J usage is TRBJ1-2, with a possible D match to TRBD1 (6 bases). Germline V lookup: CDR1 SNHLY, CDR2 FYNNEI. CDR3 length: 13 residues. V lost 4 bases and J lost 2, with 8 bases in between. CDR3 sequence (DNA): TGTGCCAGCAGTGTAGGGGGAAACTATGGCTACACCTTC. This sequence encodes CASSVGGNYGYTF.

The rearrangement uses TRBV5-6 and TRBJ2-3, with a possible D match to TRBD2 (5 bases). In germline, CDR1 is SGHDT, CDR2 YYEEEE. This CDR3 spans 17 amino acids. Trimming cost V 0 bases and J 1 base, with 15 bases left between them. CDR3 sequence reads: CASSLVVGLERTDTQYF. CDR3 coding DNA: TGTGCCAGCAGCTTGGTGGTTGGACTGGAGCGCACAGATACGCAGTATTTT.

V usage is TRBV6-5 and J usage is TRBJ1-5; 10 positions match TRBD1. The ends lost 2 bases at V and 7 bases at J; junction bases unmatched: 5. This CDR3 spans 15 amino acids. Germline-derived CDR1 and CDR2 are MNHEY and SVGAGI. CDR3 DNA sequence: TGTGCCAGCAGTTACGGAGGACAGGGGGGGCAGCCCCAGCATTTT. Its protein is CASSYGGQGGQPQHF.

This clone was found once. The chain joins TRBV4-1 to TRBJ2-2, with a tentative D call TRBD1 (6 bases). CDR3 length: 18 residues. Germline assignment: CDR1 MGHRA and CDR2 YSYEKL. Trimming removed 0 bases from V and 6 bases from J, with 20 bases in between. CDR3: CASSQDFIRGAGAGELFF. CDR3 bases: TGCGCCAGCAGCCAAGATTTTATTCGTGGCGCAGGGGCCGGGGAGCTGTTTTTT.

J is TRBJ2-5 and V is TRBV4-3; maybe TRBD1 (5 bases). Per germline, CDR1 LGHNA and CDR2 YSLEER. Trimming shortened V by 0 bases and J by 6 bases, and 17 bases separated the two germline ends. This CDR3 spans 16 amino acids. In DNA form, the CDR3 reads TGCGCCAGCAGCCAAGACAGGGCCATTTCACTGAAGACCCAGTACTTC. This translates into CASSQDRAISLKTQYF.

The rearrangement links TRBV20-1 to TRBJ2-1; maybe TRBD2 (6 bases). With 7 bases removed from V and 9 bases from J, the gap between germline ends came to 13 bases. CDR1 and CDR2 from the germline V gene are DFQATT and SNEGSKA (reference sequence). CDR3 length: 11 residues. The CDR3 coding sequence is TGCAGTGGACGGACTACCGGTGAGCAGTTCTTC. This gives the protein CSGRTTGEQFF.

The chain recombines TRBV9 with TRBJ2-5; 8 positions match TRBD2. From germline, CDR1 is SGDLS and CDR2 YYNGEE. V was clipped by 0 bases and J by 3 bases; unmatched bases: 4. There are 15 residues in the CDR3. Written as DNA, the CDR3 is TGTGCCAGCAGCGTAGGGGCGGGAGGCGAAGAGACCCAGTACTTC. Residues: CASSVGAGGEETQYF.

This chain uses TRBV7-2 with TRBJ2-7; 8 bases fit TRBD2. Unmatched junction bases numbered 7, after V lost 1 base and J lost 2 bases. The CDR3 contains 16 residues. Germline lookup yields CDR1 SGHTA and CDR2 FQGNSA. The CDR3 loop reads CASSLEGVAGPYEQYF. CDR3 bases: TGTGCCAGCAGCTTAGAGGGGGTAGCGGGGCCCTACGAGCAGTACTTC.

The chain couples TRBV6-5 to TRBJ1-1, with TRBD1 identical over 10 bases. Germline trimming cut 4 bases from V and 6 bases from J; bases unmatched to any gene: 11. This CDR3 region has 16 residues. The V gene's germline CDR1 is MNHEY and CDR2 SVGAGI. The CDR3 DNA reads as TGTGCCAGCAGTTTTCTCGGGACAGGGGCTCGGGCTGAAGCTTTCTTT. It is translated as CASSFLGTGARAEAFF.

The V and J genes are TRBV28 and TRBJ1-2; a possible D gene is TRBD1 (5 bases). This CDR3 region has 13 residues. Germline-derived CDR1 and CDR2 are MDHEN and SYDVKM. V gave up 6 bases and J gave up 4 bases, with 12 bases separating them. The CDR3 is CASSPTAPYGYTF. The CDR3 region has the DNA TGTGCCAGCAGCCCGACAGCCCCCTATGGCTACACCTTC.

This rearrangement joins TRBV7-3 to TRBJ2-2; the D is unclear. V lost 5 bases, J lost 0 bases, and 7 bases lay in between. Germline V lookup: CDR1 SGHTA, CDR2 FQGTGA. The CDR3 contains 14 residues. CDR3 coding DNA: TGTGCCAGCAGCGGAGAACCGAACACCGGGGAGCTGTTTTTT. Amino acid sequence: CASSGEPNTGELFF. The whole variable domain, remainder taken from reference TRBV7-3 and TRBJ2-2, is GAGVSQTPSNKVTEKGKYVELRCDPISGHTALYWYRQSLGQGPEFLIYFQGTGAADDSGLPNDRFFAVRPEGSVSTLKIQRTERGDSAVYLCASSGEPNTGELFFGEGSRLTVL.

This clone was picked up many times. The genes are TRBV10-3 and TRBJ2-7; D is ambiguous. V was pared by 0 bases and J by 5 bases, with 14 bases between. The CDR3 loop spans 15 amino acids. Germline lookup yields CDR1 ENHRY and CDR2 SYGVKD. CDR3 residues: CAISESMWLRHEQYF. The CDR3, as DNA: TGTGCCATCAGTGAGTCGATGTGGTTGCGGCACGAGCAGTACTTC.

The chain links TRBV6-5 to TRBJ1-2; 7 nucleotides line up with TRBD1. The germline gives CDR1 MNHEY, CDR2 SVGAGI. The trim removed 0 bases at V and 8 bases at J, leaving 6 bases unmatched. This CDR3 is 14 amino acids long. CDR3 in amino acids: CASSYSEGAQGYTF. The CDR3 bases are TGTGCCAGCAGTTACTCGGAGGGGGCGCAGGGCTACACCTTC.

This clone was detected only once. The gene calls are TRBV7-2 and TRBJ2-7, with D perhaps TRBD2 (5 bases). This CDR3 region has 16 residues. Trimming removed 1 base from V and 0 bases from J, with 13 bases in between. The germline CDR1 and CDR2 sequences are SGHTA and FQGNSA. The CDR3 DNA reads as TGTGCCAGCAGCTTAGATGCGGGCGCGAGCTCCTACGAGCAGTACTTC. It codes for CASSLDAGASSYEQYF.

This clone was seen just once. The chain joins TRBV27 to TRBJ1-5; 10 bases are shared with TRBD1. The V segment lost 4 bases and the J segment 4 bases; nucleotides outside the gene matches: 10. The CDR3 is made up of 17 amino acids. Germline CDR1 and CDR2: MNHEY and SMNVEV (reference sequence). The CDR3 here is CASSSPMTGGENQPQHF. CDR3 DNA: TGTGCCAGCAGTTCTCCGATGACAGGGGGCGAGAATCAGCCCCAGCATTTT.

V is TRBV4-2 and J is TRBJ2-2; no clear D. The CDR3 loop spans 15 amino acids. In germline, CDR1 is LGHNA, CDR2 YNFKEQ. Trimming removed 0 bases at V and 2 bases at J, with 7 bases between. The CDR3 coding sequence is TGTGCCAGCAGCCAAGAACGGAGCAACACCGGGGAGCTGTTTTTT. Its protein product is CASSQERSNTGELFF.

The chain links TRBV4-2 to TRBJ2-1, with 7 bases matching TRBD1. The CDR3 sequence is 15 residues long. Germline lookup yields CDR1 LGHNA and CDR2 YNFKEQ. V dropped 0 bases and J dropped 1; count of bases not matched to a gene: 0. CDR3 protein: CASSQEQGSYNEQFF. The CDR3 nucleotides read TGTGCCAGCAGCCAAGAACAGGGGTCCTACAATGAGCAGTTCTTC.

The CDR3 coding sequence is TGTGCCAGCAGGCCATCCCTAAACACTGAAGCTTTCTTT. Its protein product is CASRPSLNTEAFF. The chain uses TRBV7-2 and TRBJ1-1, with unresolved D. The CDR3 is 13 amino acids. Germline V gives CDR1 SGHTA, CDR2 FQGNSA. With 6 bases removed from V and 2 bases from J, the gap between germline ends came to 10 bases.

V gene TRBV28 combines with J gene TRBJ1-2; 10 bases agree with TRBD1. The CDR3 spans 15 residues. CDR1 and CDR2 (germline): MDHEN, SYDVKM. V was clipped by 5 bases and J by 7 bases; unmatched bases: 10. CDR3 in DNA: TGTGCCAGCAGTAAAGCCGGGACAGGGGCGAGTGGCTACACCTTC. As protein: CASSKAGTGASGYTF.